This record concerns one T cell receptor (beta chain) sequence. CDR1 is ENHRY, CDR2 SYGVKD, per germline. Trimming cost V 4 bases and J 7 bases, with 16 bases left between them. This CDR3 region has 14 residues. The data stem from a study of cytomegalovirus exposure and HLA in healthy donors. In the PCR, 60 Vbeta and 13 Jbeta primers were used. Here immunoSEQ multiplex PCR was the method, and the copy in TCRdb shows in-frame clones only, minus some. The table for this sample gives approximately 100,000 clones. The chain links TRBV10-3 to TRBJ1-2; TRBD1 is a possible D gene (5 bases). This receptor was identified in a middle-aged man in good health and CMV-seronegative. Specimen: PBMCs. The CDR3 protein is CAISAGTDIGGYTF. The CDR3 DNA reads as TGTGCCATCAGTGCCGGGACTGATATCGGTGGCTACACCTTC.